A single sample gave rise to the 2 T cell receptor beta chains below, sequenced in a study of beta chain features in type 1 diabetes (dated by TCRdb to 2016 to 2019). Libraries were made using the immunoSEQ multiplex PCR assay. The entire amount of isolated RNA was reverse transcribed using the High Capacity cDNA Reverse Transcription Kit, so the sequenced TCRB transcripts were expressed ones. TCRdb took over this immuneACCESS table, retaining in-frame rearrangements with V and J assigned. Such tables are incomplete; in checked studies, under half of the missing clones stem from an unresolved V gene, and the remainder is unexplained. This sample is represented by 250,000 to 350,000 clones; 11% of them were singletons. Of the sample, about 0.014% is held by the ten largest clones. Sample: naive CD4+ T cells from blood. The cell subset or site label here, explained by the study, means: true naive CD4+ T cells. These receptors were collected from a woman in her twenties or thirties in good health.

This clone was seen a few times. V and J are TRBV7-3 and TRBJ2-5; 8 bases are shared with TRBD1. The trim removed 4 bases at V and 4 bases at J, leaving 8 bases unmatched. This CDR3 has 15 amino acids. CDR1 and CDR2 from the germline V gene are SGHTA and FQGTGA. Written as DNA, the CDR3 is TGTGCCAGCAGCTCAGGGGGCGCCCCGGTAGAGACCCAGTACTTC. Translating it yields CASSSGGAPVETQYF.

This clone was picked up a small number of times. The rearrangement links TRBV7-2 to TRBJ2-1; D gene ambiguous. Trimming shortened V by 6 bases and J by 4 bases, and 10 bases separated the two germline ends. The germline V gene has CDR1 SGHTA and CDR2 FQGNSA. This CDR3 region has 13 residues. The CDR3 nucleotides read TGTGCCAGCAGGACTGGAACTTACAATGAGCAGTTCTTC. This sequence encodes CASRTGTYNEQFF.